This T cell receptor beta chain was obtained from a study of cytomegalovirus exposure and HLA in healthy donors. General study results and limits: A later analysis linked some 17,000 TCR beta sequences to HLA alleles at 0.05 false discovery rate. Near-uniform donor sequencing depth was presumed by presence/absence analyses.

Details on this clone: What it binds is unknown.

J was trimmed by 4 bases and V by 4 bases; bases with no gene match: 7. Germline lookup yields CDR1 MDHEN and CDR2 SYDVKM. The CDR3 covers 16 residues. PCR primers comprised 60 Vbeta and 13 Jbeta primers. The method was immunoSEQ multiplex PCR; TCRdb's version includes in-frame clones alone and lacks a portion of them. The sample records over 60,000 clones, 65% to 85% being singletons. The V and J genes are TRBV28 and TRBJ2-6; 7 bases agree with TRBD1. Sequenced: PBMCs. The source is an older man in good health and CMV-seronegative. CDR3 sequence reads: CASSYPGTVGANVLTF. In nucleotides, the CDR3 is TGTGCCAGCAGTTACCCCGGGACAGTGGGGGCCAACGTCCTGACTTTC.